This T cell receptor (beta chain) emerged from a study of T cell responses to AZD1222 COVID-19 vaccine. Turning to this clone: Its target is unknown.

TCRdb's copy holds only in-frame clones and misses some; the assay was immunoSEQ multiplex PCR. Of about 180,000 clones in the sample, more than 75% were seen once. Study-level findings and limits: An increase in Spike-specific TCR breadth and depth was observed after two AZD1222 doses. Seropositive status at baseline applied to only a handful of AZD1222 recipients. All repertoire sampling was performed exclusively after the peak T cell response.

This CDR3 contains 14 residues. The germline V gene encodes CDR1 SGHDT and CDR2 YYEEEE. The V segment lost 4 bases and the J segment 8 bases; nucleotides outside the gene matches: 5. This sequence was found in an adult who received the AZD1222 COVID-19 vaccine. Sequencing used peripheral blood, obtained 28 days after the second AZD1222 dose. V gene TRBV5-6 combines with J gene TRBJ2-3; 12 bases align to TRBD2. For the CDR3, the DNA is TGTGCCAGCAGCCTGACTAGCGGGAGAGGTACGCAGTATTTT. Protein sequence: CASSLTSGRGTQYF.